This T cell receptor beta chain was profiled in a study of shared clonotypes between healthy human individuals. Broader study findings: Clonotypes not shared had lower generation probabilities than those common to all four donors. For sorted subsets, rarefaction showed incomplete sequencing despite large depth. Sharing of clonotypes among donors was expected to vary with sequencing depth.

The CDR3 contains 15 residues. V was pared by 3 bases and J by 3 bases, with 15 bases between. The germline CDR1 and CDR2 sequences are MNHNS and SASEGT. For this clone: What it binds is unknown.

Clones were sequenced by immunoSEQ multiplex PCR, and TCRdb holds only the in-frame ones, with some missing. Among under 600,000 clones listed, approximately 95% were seen once. The genes are TRBV6-1 and TRBJ2-7; maybe TRBD1 (7 bases). The specimen was naive CD4+ T cells sorted from blood. The sample's subset: CD45RA+ positively selected. The sequence was collected from a woman aged 30 to 39 in good health. The DNA for the CDR3 is TGTGCCAGCAGTGATGGGGGGACAGCAAACTACGAGCAGTACTTC. This gives the protein CASSDGGTANYEQYF.